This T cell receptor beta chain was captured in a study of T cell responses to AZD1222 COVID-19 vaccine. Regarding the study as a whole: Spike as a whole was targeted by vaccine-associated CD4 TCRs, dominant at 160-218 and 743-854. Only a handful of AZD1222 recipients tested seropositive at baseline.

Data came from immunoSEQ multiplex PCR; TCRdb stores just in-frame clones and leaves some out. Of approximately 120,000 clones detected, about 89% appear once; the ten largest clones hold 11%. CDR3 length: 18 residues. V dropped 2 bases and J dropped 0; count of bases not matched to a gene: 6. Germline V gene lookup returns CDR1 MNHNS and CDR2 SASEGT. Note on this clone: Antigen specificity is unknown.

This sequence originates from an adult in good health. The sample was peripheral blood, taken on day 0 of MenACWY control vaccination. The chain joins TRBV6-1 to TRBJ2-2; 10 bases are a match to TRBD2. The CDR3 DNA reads TGTGCCAGCAGTGAACAGCCTCTAGCGGGAGCGAACACCGGGGAGCTGTTTTTT. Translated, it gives CASSEQPLAGANTGELFF.